The 3 T cell receptor beta chains in this list originate from one sample, sequenced in a study of beta chain features in type 1 diabetes. Their recognized antigens are unknown. Overall study results and limits: Shorter TCRB CDR3s, moderately but significantly so, were found in Type 1 diabetes patients in all four CD4+ subsets.

As every portion of the isolated RNA was reverse transcribed, the sequencing read expressed TCRB transcripts. Assay used: immunoSEQ multiplex PCR; TCRdb lists only in-frame clones, some missing. The data show more than 250,000 clones, with around 25% seen just once and around 0.012% held by the top ten. Sequencing used naive CD4+ T cells from blood. These receptor sequences come from a woman aged 25-40 years with type 1 diabetes.

A few counts support this clone. The chain employs TRBV29-1 and TRBJ1-4; D may be TRBD1 (5 bases). Trimming cost V 3 bases and J 6 bases, with 8 bases left between them. CDR3 size: 12 residues. The germline V gene encodes CDR1 SQVTM and CDR2 ANQGSEA. In DNA form, the CDR3 reads TGCAGCGTTGATGGGGCGGATGAAAAACTGTTTTTT. Its translation is CSVDGADEKLFF.

The chain links TRBV5-1 to TRBJ1-4; TRBD1 agrees at 8 bases. The CDR3 is 16 amino acids. Unmatched junction bases numbered 2, after V lost 1 base and J lost 0 bases. Per germline, CDR1 SGHRS and CDR2 YFSETQ. DNA for the CDR3: TGCGCCAGCAGCTTGACACAGGGGGCAACTAATGAAAAACTGTTTTTT. Translated, it gives CASSLTQGATNEKLFF.

This clone was seen a handful of times. This chain uses TRBV5-6 with TRBJ2-3; 8 nucleotides match TRBD1. Germline trimming cut 4 bases from V and 4 bases from J; bases unmatched to any gene: 11. The CDR3 is made up of 16 amino acids. In germline, CDR1 is SGHDT, CDR2 YYEEEE. CDR3 sequence: CASSPQDRASADTQYF. The CDR3 DNA reads TGTGCCAGCAGCCCTCAGGACAGGGCGAGTGCAGATACGCAGTATTTT.